The clone carrying this T cell receptor (beta chain) is a singleton in its sample. Its antigen remains unidentified. The sample belongs to a study of CD8 T cells in Susac syndrome. Study-wide context: Blood was drawn from patients with Susac syndrome. At that point, they were therapy-naive, on corticosteroids, or on intravenous immunoglobulin alone. Findings of the study overall: Susac CD8+ clonal expansion peaked in TEMRA cells and active patients.

It was negative isolation that provided the CD8+ and CD4+ T cells, whereas TEMRA cells were enriched by FACS. It was with random hexamers that roughly 0.5 to 1 ug RNA was reverse transcribed. TCRdb processed the immunoSEQ multiplex PCR reads anew with MiXCR; each CDR3 protein has one entry. The table has some 130,000 distinct CDR3 sequences, 85% to 95% seen once. V was cut by 5 bases and J by 3 bases, with 14 bases left in between. Germline CDR1 and CDR2: MDHEN and SYDVKM. CDR3 size: 14 residues. The sequence derives from a human donor with Susac syndrome. The J gene is TRBJ2-7, the V gene TRBV28, with D perhaps being TRBD1 or TRBD2 (5 bases each). Sequenced input: CD8+ T cells from PBMCs. The chain's CDR3 is CASSPGAGLYEQYF. The CDR3 DNA sequence: TGTGCCAGCAGTCCTGGGGCAGGACTCTACGAGCAGTACTTC. Filled out from reference TRBV28 and TRBJ2-7, the complete variable domain reads DVKVTQSSRYLVKRTGEKVFLECVQDMDHENMFWYRQDPGLGLRLIYFSYDVKMKEKGDIPEGYSVSREKKERFSLILESASTNQTSMYLCASSPGAGLYEQYFGPGTRLTVT.